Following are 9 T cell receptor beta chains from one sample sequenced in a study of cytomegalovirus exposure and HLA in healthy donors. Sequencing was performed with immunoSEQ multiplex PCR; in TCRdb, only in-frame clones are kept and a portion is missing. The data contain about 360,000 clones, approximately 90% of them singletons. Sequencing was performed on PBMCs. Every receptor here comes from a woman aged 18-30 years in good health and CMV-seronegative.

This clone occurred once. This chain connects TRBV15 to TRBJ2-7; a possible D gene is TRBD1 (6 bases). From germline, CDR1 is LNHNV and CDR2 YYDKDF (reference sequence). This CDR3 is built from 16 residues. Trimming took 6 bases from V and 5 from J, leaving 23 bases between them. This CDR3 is CATRHLTGTRINEQYF. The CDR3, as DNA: TGTGCCACCAGACACCTTACCGGGACACGGATTAACGAGCAGTACTTC.

In DNA form, the CDR3 reads TGTGCCAGCAGCCGACAGGTGCTTGACTATGGCTACACCTTC. Its protein is CASSRQVLDYGYTF. The V and J genes are TRBV7-9 and TRBJ1-2; D possibly corresponds to TRBD1 (6 bases). Germline-derived CDR1 and CDR2 are SEHNR and FQNEAQ (reference sequence). V was trimmed by 5 bases and J by 3 bases, leaving 13 bases between them. The length of the CDR3 is 14 residues. The full variable domain, in which reference TRBV7-9 and TRBJ1-2 provide the parts outside the CDR3, is DTGVSQNPRHKITKRGQNVTFRCDPISEHNRLYWYRQTLGQGPEFLTYFQNEAQLEKSRLLSDRFSAERPKGSFSTLEIQRTEQGDSAMYLCASSRQVLDYGYTFGSGTRLTVV.

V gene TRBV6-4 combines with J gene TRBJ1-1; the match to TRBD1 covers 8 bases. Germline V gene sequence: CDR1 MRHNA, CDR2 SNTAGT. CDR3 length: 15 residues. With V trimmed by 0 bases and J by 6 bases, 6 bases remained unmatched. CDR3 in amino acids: CASSDSTGGIAEAFF. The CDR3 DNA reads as TGTGCCAGCAGTGACTCCACAGGGGGAATCGCTGAAGCTTTCTTT.

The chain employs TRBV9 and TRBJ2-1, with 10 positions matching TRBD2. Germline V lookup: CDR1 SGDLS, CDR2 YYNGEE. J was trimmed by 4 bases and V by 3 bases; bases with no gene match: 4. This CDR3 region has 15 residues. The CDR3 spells CASSAAGGNYNEQFF. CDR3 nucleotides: TGTGCCAGCAGCGCAGCGGGGGGGAATTACAATGAGCAGTTCTTC.

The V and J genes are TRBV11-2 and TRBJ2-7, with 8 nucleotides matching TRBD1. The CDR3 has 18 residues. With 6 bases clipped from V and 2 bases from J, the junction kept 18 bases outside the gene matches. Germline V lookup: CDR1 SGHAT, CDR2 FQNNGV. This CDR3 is CASRTTADRAPPPYEQYF. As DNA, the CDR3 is TGTGCCAGCAGGACCACGGCGGACAGGGCCCCACCACCCTACGAGCAGTACTTC. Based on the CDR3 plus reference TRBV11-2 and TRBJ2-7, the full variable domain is EAGVAQSPRYKIIEKRQSVAFWCNPISGHATLYWYQQILGQGPKLLIQFQNNGVVDDSQLPKDRFSAERLKGVDSTLKIQPAKLEDSAVYLCASRTTADRAPPPYEQYFGPGTRLTVT.

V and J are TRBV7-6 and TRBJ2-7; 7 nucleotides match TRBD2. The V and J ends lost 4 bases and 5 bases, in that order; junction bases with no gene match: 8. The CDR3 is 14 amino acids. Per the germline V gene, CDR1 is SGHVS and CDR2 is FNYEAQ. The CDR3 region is CASSSGGRSNEQYF. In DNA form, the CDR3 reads TGTGCCAGCAGCTCGGGGGGTCGGTCCAACGAGCAGTACTTC.

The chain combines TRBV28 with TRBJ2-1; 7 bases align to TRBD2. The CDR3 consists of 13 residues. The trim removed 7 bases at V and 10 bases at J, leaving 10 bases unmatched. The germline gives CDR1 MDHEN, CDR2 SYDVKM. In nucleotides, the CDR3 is TGTGCCAGCAACTCTCCTAGCGGAGGAGAGCAGTTCTTC. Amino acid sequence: CASNSPSGGEQFF.

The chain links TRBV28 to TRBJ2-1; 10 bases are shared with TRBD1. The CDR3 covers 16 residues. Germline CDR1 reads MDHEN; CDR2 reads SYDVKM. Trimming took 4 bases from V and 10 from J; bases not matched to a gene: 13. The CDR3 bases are TGTGCCAGCAGTTCCCCAAGGGACAGGGGCGTCTGGGAGCAGTTCTTC. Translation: CASSSPRDRGVWEQFF.

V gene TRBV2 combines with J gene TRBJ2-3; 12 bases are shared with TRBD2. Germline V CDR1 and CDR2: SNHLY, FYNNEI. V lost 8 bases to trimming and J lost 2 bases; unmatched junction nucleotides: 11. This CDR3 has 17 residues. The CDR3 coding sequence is TGTGCCAGCCTATCTTATGGACTAGCGGGGACCACAGATACGCAGTATTTT. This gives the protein CASLSYGLAGTTDTQYF.